This T cell receptor (beta chain) derives from a study of lymphopenia after photon versus proton radiotherapy. Whole-study results and caveats: Photon-treated patients lost naive T cells and TCR diversity; proton-treated stayed stable. Authors raise, but do not show, better survival with proton therapy.

The method was immunoSEQ multiplex PCR; TCRdb's version includes in-frame clones alone and lacks a portion of them. The sample lists roughly 41,000 clones, more than 75% occurring once. By share of the sample, this clone is medium-sized. The antigen remains undetermined. The length of the CDR3 is 17 residues. V was cut by 1 base and J by 0 bases, with 14 bases left in between. Germline V gene lookup returns CDR1 SEHNR and CDR2 FQNEAQ (reference sequence). The clonotype was recovered from a man in his fifties with gastric cancer. The sample in question was peripheral blood, obtained from a patient treated with photon-based radiotherapy. This rearrangement joins TRBV7-9 to TRBJ2-3, with D possibly being TRBD1 or TRBD2 (5 bases each). Here the CDR3 DNA reads TGTGCCAGCAGCTTAGGGGTGGGGGAAAGGAGCACAGATACGCAGTATTTT. Its translation: CASSLGVGERSTDTQYF.